This entry lists 27 T cell receptor beta chains sequenced from one sample in a study of CD8 T cells in Susac syndrome. Reverse transcription of about 0.45 to 1 ug RNA was carried out with random hexamers. MiXCR, run by TCRdb on the immunoSEQ multiplex PCR reads, gives a single entry per CDR3 protein. The sample yields some 200,000 distinct CDR3 sequences, 95% seen once. The sequencing sample was made of CD4+ T cells from PBMCs. The receptor set was obtained from a human donor with multiple sclerosis.

This chain links TRBV15 with TRBJ2-1; the match to TRBD2 covers 12 bases. Germline V CDR1 and CDR2: LNHNV, YYDKDF (reference sequence). CDR3 size: 15 residues. The V gene end was trimmed by 4 bases and the J gene end by 7 bases; junction bases not matched to a gene: 5. The CDR3 reads CATSKLAGGNNEQFF. CDR3 DNA sequence: TGTGCCACCAGCAAACTAGCGGGAGGTAATAATGAGCAGTTCTTC.

The J gene is TRBJ2-7, the V gene TRBV19; D is ambiguous. CDR1 and CDR2 (germline): LNHDA, SQIVND (reference sequence). This CDR3 is 14 amino acids long. V lost 5 bases, J lost 3 bases, and 14 bases lay in between. The chain's CDR3 is CASSVGEAIYEQYF. In DNA form, the CDR3 reads TGTGCCAGTAGTGTTGGAGAAGCTATCTACGAGCAGTACTTC.

This chain joins TRBV27 and TRBJ2-5, with 14 bases identical to TRBD2. Trimming at V came to 7 bases and at J to 2 bases, leaving 3 bases not matched to a gene. The length of the CDR3 is 15 residues. Germline V gene data show CDR1 as MNHEY and CDR2 as SMNVEV (reference sequence). In DNA, the CDR3 is TGTGCCAGCACCGGGACTAGCGGGGGACAAGAGACCCAGTACTTC. It translates to CASTGTSGGQETQYF.

CDR3 protein: CASFGMNTEAFF. The CDR3 DNA follows: TGTGCCAGCTTTGGTATGAACACTGAAGCTTTCTTT. V usage is TRBV6-6 and J usage is TRBJ1-1; D gene unclear. With 8 bases removed from V and 0 bases from J, the gap between germline ends came to 7 bases. The CDR3 is made up of 12 amino acids. From germline, CDR1 is MNHNY and CDR2 SVGAGI (reference sequence).

The rearrangement uses TRBV4-1 and TRBJ2-3, with 7 bases that match TRBD2. V lost 4 bases and J lost 2; bases outside the gene matches: 6. Looked up from germline, CDR1 is MGHRA and CDR2 is YSYEKL. The CDR3 length is 15 residues. The CDR3 DNA reads as TGCGCCAGCAGCCTCGACGGGGGGTACACAGATACGCAGTATTTT. The encoded protein is CASSLDGGYTDTQYF.

The chain links TRBV20-1 to TRBJ1-1; D remains unclear. The ends were cut back, 8 bases at V and 3 bases at J, with 10 bases in the middle. CDR1 DFQATT and CDR2 SNEGSKA come from the germline V gene (reference sequence). This CDR3 is built from 11 residues. The CDR3 sequence: CSWARYTEAFF. CDR3 DNA sequence: TGCAGTTGGGCCCGCTACACTGAAGCTTTCTTT.

This sequence joins TRBV9 and TRBJ2-7; D uncertain. The CDR3 covers 14 residues. With 1 base removed from V and 0 bases from J, the gap between germline ends came to 8 bases. CDR1 is SGDLS and CDR2 is YYNGEE in the germline V gene. The CDR3: CASSVSGNSYEQYF. The CDR3 DNA reads as TGTGCCAGCAGCGTAAGTGGTAACTCCTACGAGCAGTACTTC. Together with reference TRBV9 and TRBJ2-7, the CDR3 gives the full variable domain: DSGVTQTPKHLITATGQRVTLRCSPRSGDLSVYWYQQSLDQGLQFLIQYYNGEERAKGNILERFSAQQFPDLHSELNLSSLELGDSALYFCASSVSGNSYEQYFGPGTRLTVT.

The chain carries TRBV12-3 or TRBV12-4 and TRBJ2-5, with D tentatively TRBD2 (7 bases). Deletions cut 3 bases from V and 5 bases from J, with 19 bases between. This CDR3 has 16 residues. The CDR3 DNA reads TGTGCCAGCAGTTTCTCCGGGGGGCGCGGGGCTGAGACCCAGTACTTC. Translation gives CASSFSGGRGAETQYF.

The rearrangement links TRBV27 to TRBJ2-1; D is ambiguous. V was shortened by 4 bases and J by 0 bases, with 10 bases between the two germline ends. This CDR3 has 15 residues. CDR1 is MNHEY, CDR2 SMNVEV, per germline (reference sequence). DNA of the CDR3: TGTGCCAGCAGTTCTCTGACTTTCTCCTACAATGAGCAGTTCTTC. This translates into CASSSLTFSYNEQFF.

The chain links TRBV5-4 to TRBJ2-3, with 8 bases that match TRBD2. The CDR3 sequence is 14 residues long. Germline CDR1 reads SGHNT; CDR2 reads YYREEE (reference sequence). The junction had 7 bases not matched to a gene; V was cut back by 4 bases and J by 6 bases. Here the CDR3 reads CASSPGGGLDTQYF. The CDR3 bases are TGTGCCAGCAGCCCGGGGGGGGGCCTGGATACGCAGTATTTT.

V usage is TRBV29-1 and J usage is TRBJ2-1, with D possibly matching TRBD1 (6 bases). The CDR3 runs to 12 residues. Germline CDR1 SQVTM, CDR2 ANQGSEA. Trimming cost V 6 bases and J 12 bases, with 18 bases left between them. CDR3 sequence: CSVEQGSERQFF. The CDR3 nucleotides are TGCAGCGTGGAACAGGGTTCGGAAAGGCAGTTCTTC.

V usage is TRBV20-1 and J usage is TRBJ2-1, with 14 bases lining up with TRBD2. The CDR3 consists of 15 residues. The germline gives CDR1 DFQATT, CDR2 SNEGSKA (reference sequence). V lost 6 bases to trimming and J lost 4 bases; unmatched junction nucleotides: 5. CDR3 protein: CSARTSGRPYNEQFF. CDR3 coding DNA: TGCAGTGCGAGGACTAGCGGGAGGCCGTACAATGAGCAGTTCTTC.

The chain employs TRBV6-6 and TRBJ1-5, with D perhaps matching TRBD1 (6 bases). This CDR3 is built from 13 residues. Between the trimmed V and J ends, which lost 5 bases and 6 bases, there was a span of 11 bases. Germline values: CDR1 MNHNY, CDR2 SVGAGI (reference sequence). CDR3 loop: CASSQVGGQPQHF. In nucleotides, the CDR3 is TGTGCCAGCAGTCAGGTAGGGGGTCAGCCCCAGCATTTT.

This sequence joins TRBV30 and TRBJ1-1, with D tentatively TRBD1 (6 bases). The CDR3 length is 14 residues. Per the germline V gene, CDR1 is GTSNPN and CDR2 is SVGIG (reference sequence). Trimming cost V 7 bases and J 2 bases, with 17 bases left between them. As DNA, the CDR3 is TGTGCCTACACGCTTGACAGGCAAAACACTGAAGCTTTCTTT. This gives the protein CAYTLDRQNTEAFF.

The V call is TRBV3-1, the J call TRBJ1-1; no definite D call. V was shortened by 0 bases and J by 3 bases, with 5 bases between the two germline ends. This CDR3 spans 13 amino acids. The germline gives CDR1 LGHDT, CDR2 YNNKEL (reference sequence). The CDR3 here is CASSQETYTEAFF. CDR3 DNA sequence: TGTGCCAGCAGCCAAGAGACCTACACTGAAGCTTTCTTT.

The chain joins TRBV4-1 to TRBJ2-3; D ambiguous. The CDR3 sequence is 14 residues long. In germline, CDR1 is MGHRA, CDR2 YSYEKL. Trimming shortened V by 0 bases and J by 4 bases, and 8 bases separated the two germline ends. The CDR3 DNA reads TGCGCCAGCAGCCAAGATGAAGGGCCAGATACGCAGTATTTT. Translating it yields CASSQDEGPDTQYF.

This clonotype was found once. This chain joins TRBV29-1 and TRBJ2-5; 8 bases match TRBD2. Germline CDR1 and CDR2: SQVTM and ANQGSEA. The length of the CDR3 is 13 residues. V trimming: 4 bases; J trimming: 5 bases; junction bases outside the gene matches: 6. CDR3 amino acids: CSVGGGRDETQYF. The CDR3 DNA reads TGCAGCGTTGGCGGGGGGAGGGACGAGACCCAGTACTTC.

V gene TRBV18 combines with J gene TRBJ1-1; 8 bases fit TRBD1. The length of the CDR3 is 13 residues. Germline trimming cut 6 bases from V and 4 bases from J; bases unmatched to any gene: 4. CDR1 and CDR2 (germline): KGHSH, LQKENI. The DNA for the CDR3 is TGTGCCAGCTCCCGGACAGGGAGCACTGAAGCTTTCTTT. Encoded protein: CASSRTGSTEAFF.

The chain uses TRBV28 and TRBJ2-1; TRBD1 matches 7 bases. CDR3 length equals 15 residues. After removal of 6 bases from V and 9 bases from J, the junction contained 14 bases not matched to a gene. The V gene's germline CDR1 is MDHEN and CDR2 SYDVKM. CDR3 amino acids: CASSPGQWGTTEQFF. CDR3 DNA: TGTGCCAGCAGCCCGGGACAGTGGGGGACCACTGAGCAGTTCTTC. The full variable domain, its missing parts supplied by reference TRBV28 and TRBJ2-1, is DVKVTQSSRYLVKRTGEKVFLECVQDMDHENMFWYRQDPGLGLRLIYFSYDVKMKEKGDIPEGYSVSREKKERFSLILESASTNQTSMYLCASSPGQWGTTEQFFGPGTRLTVL.

V and J are TRBV7-2 and TRBJ1-1, with D perhaps TRBD1 (5 bases). The CDR3 consists of 13 residues. Germline CDR1 is SGHTA and CDR2 is FQGNSA. V was shortened by 2 bases and J by 4 bases, with 8 bases between the two germline ends. The CDR3 nucleotides read TGTGCCAGCAGCTTACGGGGGACCACTGAAGCTTTCTTT. The encoded protein is CASSLRGTTEAFF.

The chain is built from TRBV6-5 and TRBJ1-2; perhaps TRBD1 as D (6 bases). CDR1 MNHEY and CDR2 SVGAGI come from the germline V gene. V was clipped by 11 bases and J by 4 bases, with 14 bases between them. There are 12 residues in the CDR3. CDR3 region: CASRTALYGYTF. DNA for the CDR3: TGTGCCTCTCGGACAGCCCTCTATGGCTACACCTTC.

This clonotype was seen a single time. This chain links TRBV12-3 or TRBV12-4 with TRBJ1-2, with D maybe TRBD1 (6 bases). V gave up 6 bases and J gave up 4 bases, with 15 bases separating them. This CDR3 comprises 14 residues. DNA for the CDR3: TGTGCCAGCAGCATCATACAGGGTTCCTATGGCTACACCTTC. It yields the protein CASSIIQGSYGYTF.

The chain is built from TRBV18 and TRBJ2-4; D perhaps matches TRBD1 (5 bases). V gave up 2 bases and J gave up 8 bases, with 16 bases separating them. The CDR3 covers 15 residues. The germline V gene encodes CDR1 KGHSH and CDR2 LQKENI. The CDR3 DNA reads TGTGCCAGCTCACCAACAGCCAGGGCCAGGGACATTCAGTACTTC. This gives the protein CASSPTARARDIQYF.

V gene TRBV27 combines with J gene TRBJ1-5, with D uncertain. V was pared by 6 bases and J by 2 bases, with 20 bases between. The CDR3 sequence is 17 residues long. Germline CDR1 MNHEY, CDR2 SMNVEV (reference sequence). In DNA, the CDR3 is TGTGCCAGCAGCCCCCATACATCCGCCGAGGGCAATCAGCCCCAGCATTTT. Its protein product is CASSPHTSAEGNQPQHF.

J is TRBJ2-5 and V is TRBV20-1; 9 positions agree with TRBD1. With 3 bases clipped from V and 5 bases from J, the junction kept 7 bases outside the gene matches. The CDR3 totals 14 residues. Germline V gene data show CDR1 as DFQATT and CDR2 as SNEGSKA (reference sequence). CDR3 DNA: TGCAGTGCTAGGCCCACAGGGGGCTGGGAGACCCAGTACTTC. Residues: CSARPTGGWETQYF.

The chain combines TRBV30 with TRBJ1-5; the match to TRBD1 covers 8 bases. CDR1 and CDR2 from the germline V gene are GTSNPN and SVGIG (reference sequence). V was clipped by 0 bases and J by 5 bases; unmatched bases: 3. CDR3 size: 14 residues. DNA for the CDR3: TGTGCCTGGAGTGTGGGACAGGAGCATCAGCCCCAGCATTTT. This codes for CAWSVGQEHQPQHF.

The chain carries TRBV5-1 and TRBJ2-1, with 9 positions matching TRBD2. V shed 6 bases and J 7 bases; nucleotides not matched to a gene: 11. The CDR3 sequence is 15 residues long. CDR1 and CDR2 from the germline V gene are SGHRS and YFSETQ. In DNA, the CDR3 is TGCGCCAGCACCCCTTCTAGCGGGGTGAGTAATGAGCAGTTCTTC. This codes for CASTPSSGVSNEQFF.